The clone carrying this T cell receptor (beta chain) appeared a few times. The data derive from a study of human T cells and chemical hapten exposure. Whole-study context: Patch tests applied 0.01% DPC to the upper back and were scored after 6 days.

One entry per CDR3 protein, called by TCRdb with MiXCR from the RACE reads. This table holds over 65,000 distinct CDR3 sequences, approximately 10% found once. The CDR3 length is 13 residues. The V and J ends lost 3 bases and 6 bases respectively, with 11 bases between them. Germline values: CDR1 SQVTM, CDR2 ANQGSEA. Time point meaning: patch test 2, 6 weeks after DPC sensitization. Treatment noted: therapeutic diphenylcyclopropenone sensitization with weekly scalp DPC. Patches went on only after blood had been drawn each time. The sequence was obtained from a man aged 18 to 29 with alopecia areata. Some clones in this sample may be carry-over from other donors' samples. The V and J genes are TRBV29-1 and TRBJ2-2, with TRBD1 as a possible D gene (5 bases). The starting material was whole blood, obtained in connection with sensitization to the hapten diphenylcyclopropenone (DPC). Written as DNA, the CDR3 is TGCAGCGTTGAGGTCAGGGAACCCGGGGAGCTGTTTTTT. Translation: CSVEVREPGELFF.